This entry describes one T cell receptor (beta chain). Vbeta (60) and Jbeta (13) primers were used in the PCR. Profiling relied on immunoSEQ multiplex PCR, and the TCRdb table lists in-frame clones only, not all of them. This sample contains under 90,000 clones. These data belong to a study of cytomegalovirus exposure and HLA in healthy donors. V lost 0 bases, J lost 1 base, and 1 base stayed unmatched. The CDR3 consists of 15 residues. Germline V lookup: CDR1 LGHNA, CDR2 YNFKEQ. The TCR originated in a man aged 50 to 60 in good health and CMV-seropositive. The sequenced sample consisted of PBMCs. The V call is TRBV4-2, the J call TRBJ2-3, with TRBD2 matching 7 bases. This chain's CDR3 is CASSQETSGTDTQYF. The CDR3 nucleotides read TGTGCCAGCAGCCAAGAAACTAGCGGCACAGATACGCAGTATTTT.